Below, 27 T cell receptor beta chains from the same sample are listed, as sequenced in a study of vaccination effects on CD4 cells after COVID-19. Before sequencing, viral peptide pools were used by the ViraFEST assay to expand antigen-specific CD4+ T cells. Upon completion of 10 to 11 days in culture, CD4+ T cells were isolated. Participants were vaccinated with two doses of either the BNT162b2 or mRNA-1273 vaccine. No antigen has been identified for these receptors. Libraries were prepared by immunoSEQ multiplex PCR; TCRdb keeps only in-frame clonotypes and omits some of them. In the table there are over 60,000 clones, 70% to 75% of which are singletons. Source: CD4+ T cells from PBMCs cultured with HCoV-229E spike peptides, taken after COVID-19 vaccination. All receptors come from a human donor who received a COVID-19 vaccine.

This clone was counted only a few times. J is TRBJ1-2 and V is TRBV2; possibly TRBD1 for D (5 bases). This CDR3 spans 14 amino acids. Germline V gives CDR1 SNHLY, CDR2 FYNNEI. V dropped 3 bases and J dropped 4 bases, with 12 bases sitting between them. As DNA, the CDR3 is TGTGCCAGCAGTGAGGGGGACCTTCCCTATGGCTACACCTTC. The encoded protein is CASSEGDLPYGYTF. The full variable domain, in which reference TRBV2 and TRBJ1-2 provide the parts outside the CDR3, is EPEVTQTPSHQVTQMGQEVILRCVPISNHLYFYWYRQILGQKVEFLVSFYNNEISEKSEIFDDQFSVERPDGSNFTLKIRSTKLEDSAMYFCASSEGDLPYGYTFGSGTRLTVV.

This chain joins TRBV5-1 and TRBJ2-1, with D unresolved. Germline V gene data show CDR1 as SGHRS and CDR2 as YFSETQ. The V gene lost 0 bases and the J gene lost 5 bases, with 6 bases spanning the gap. CDR3 length: 13 residues. The CDR3: CASSLDPDNEQFF. CDR3 bases: TGCGCCAGCAGCTTGGATCCCGACAATGAGCAGTTCTTC.

This chain joins TRBV19 and TRBJ1-2; 10 nucleotides line up with TRBD1. The ends lost 3 bases at V and 4 bases at J; junction bases unmatched: 5. The V gene's germline CDR1 is LNHDA and CDR2 SQIVND (reference sequence). This CDR3 is 15 amino acids long. The CDR3 is CASSMGTGVSYGYTF. DNA of the CDR3: TGTGCCAGTAGTATGGGGACAGGGGTCTCCTATGGCTACACCTTC.

V usage is TRBV5-1 and J usage is TRBJ2-7; tentatively, D is TRBD1 (6 bases). Trimming took off 5 bases at V and 0 bases at J, with 12 bases between the two ends. The length of the CDR3 is 14 residues. The germline gives CDR1 SGHRS, CDR2 YFSETQ. CDR3 region: CASRAGTNSYEQYV. The CDR3 region has the DNA TGCGCCAGCAGGGCCGGGACAAACTCCTACGAGCAGTACGTC.

The chain couples TRBV23-1 to TRBJ1-1; 7 bases match TRBD1. TRBV23-1 is an open reading frame whose function is uncertain. V dropped 6 bases and J dropped 1; count of bases not matched to a gene: 5. This CDR3 region has 14 residues. CDR3 sequence: CASSQDRQNTEAFF. CDR3 bases: TGCGCCAGCAGCCAGGACAGGCAGAACACTGAAGCTTTCTTT.

The V call is TRBV28, the J call TRBJ2-7, with 12 bases matching TRBD1. Per germline, CDR1 MDHEN and CDR2 SYDVKM. The CDR3 has 13 residues. CDR3 nucleotide sequence: TGTGCGGCAGGGGACAGGGGGCCCTACGAGCAGTACGTC. It translates to CAAGDRGPYEQYV.

This clone was recorded once. The chain employs TRBV10-2 and TRBJ1-5; the D gene is possibly TRBD1 (6 bases). CDR3 length equals 13 residues. Germline V gives CDR1 WSHSY, CDR2 SAAADI. The ends were cut back, 8 bases at V and 5 bases at J, with 13 bases in the middle. CDR3 bases: TGCGCCAGCCGCCAGGACAGTCATCAGCCCCAGCATTTT. Translated: CASRQDSHQPQHF.

The J gene is TRBJ2-7, the V gene TRBV11-2; D uncertain. Looked up from germline, CDR1 is SGHAT and CDR2 is FQNNGV. This CDR3 has 15 amino acids. V shed 1 base and J shed 0 bases, with 10 bases lying between them. CDR3 DNA: TGTGCCAGCAGCTTAGGAAGACGTAGCTCCTACGAGCAGTACGTC. This encodes CASSLGRRSSYEQYV.

The sample holds a few counts of this clone. The rearrangement uses TRBV27 and TRBJ1-1, with 8 positions matching TRBD1. The CDR3 has 14 residues. The V and J ends lost 3 bases and 8 bases, in that order; junction bases with no gene match: 8. Germline-derived CDR1 and CDR2 are MNHEY and SMNVEV (reference sequence). CDR3 DNA sequence: TGTGCCAGCAGTTTGTCACAGGGGGACCCCGAAGCTTTCTTT. The encoded protein is CASSLSQGDPEAFF.

The chain couples TRBV2 to TRBJ2-1; 7 bases line up with TRBD1. CDR3 length: 14 amino acids. V was clipped by 10 bases and J by 3 bases; unmatched bases: 9. In germline, CDR1 is SNHLY, CDR2 FYNNEI. The DNA of the CDR3 is TGTGCCACGCAGGGACAGTTCAACTACAATGAGCAGTTCTTC. It is translated as CATQGQFNYNEQFF.

The rearrangement links TRBV15 to TRBJ1-6; 11 positions match TRBD1. The CDR3 is 14 residues long. With V trimmed by 2 bases and J by 10 bases, 1 base remained unmatched. Per the germline V gene, CDR1 is LNHNV and CDR2 is YYDKDF (reference sequence). The CDR3 loop reads CATSRRTGGSPLHF. The CDR3 bases are TGTGCCACCAGCAGACGGACAGGGGGCTCACCCCTCCACTTT.

This rearrangement joins TRBV11-2 to TRBJ1-4, with 8 bases that match TRBD1. J gave up 8 bases and V 5 bases, and 13 bases lay outside the gene matches. This CDR3 contains 16 residues. Germline lookup yields CDR1 SGHAT and CDR2 FQNNGV. The CDR3 protein is CASSLQGATSWEKLFF. CDR3 nucleotides: TGTGCCAGCAGCCTTCAGGGGGCGACCTCTTGGGAAAAACTGTTTTTT.

The rearrangement uses TRBV5-1 and TRBJ2-3; either TRBD1 or TRBD2 may fit D (5 bases each). V was shortened by 4 bases and J by 1 base, with 19 bases between the two germline ends. Germline lookup yields CDR1 SGHRS and CDR2 YFSETQ. The CDR3 spans 17 residues. The DNA of the CDR3 is TGCGCCAGCAGCCTCCCTTTGGGAAGGGACGGCACAGATACGCAGTATTTT. Residues: CASSLPLGRDGTDTQYF.

This sequence joins TRBV19 and TRBJ1-2; D not certain. The CDR3 contains 15 residues. Per the germline V gene, CDR1 is LNHDA and CDR2 is SQIVND (reference sequence). Trimming left V 4 bases short and J 0 bases short, with 12 bases between. Here the CDR3 DNA reads TGTGCCAGTAGTAAGTTCAAGGAGGCTAACTATGGCTACACCTTC. Its protein is CASSKFKEANYGYTF.

The CDR3 spells CASSLAGRGGYEQYV. The CDR3 region has the DNA TGTGCCAGCAGCTTGGCGGGCAGGGGAGGCTACGAGCAGTACGTC. The chain has TRBV5-5 and TRBJ2-7; D is possibly TRBD1 or TRBD2 (6 bases each). V lost 0 bases and J lost 3, with 13 bases in between. Germline V gene sequence: CDR1 SGHKS, CDR2 YYEKEE (reference sequence). This CDR3 is 15 amino acids long.

The gene calls are TRBV27 and TRBJ2-6; D ambiguous. The CDR3 is 13 amino acids. V lost 5 bases and J lost 3, with 5 bases in between. Germline lookup yields CDR1 MNHEY and CDR2 SMNVEV (reference sequence). As DNA, the CDR3 is TGTGCCAGCAGTCTTTTTGGGGCCAACGTCCTGACTTTC. Translating gives CASSLFGANVLTF.

The chain couples TRBV7-2 to TRBJ2-1, with TRBD2 matching 12 bases. Germline values: CDR1 SGHTA, CDR2 FQGNSA. V gave up 4 bases and J gave up 3 bases; unmatched junction bases: 1. This CDR3 region has 15 residues. The DNA of the CDR3 is TGTGCCAGCAGCTCTAGCGGGGGGGGCTACAATGAGCAGTTCTTC. It codes for CASSSSGGGYNEQFF.

This clone was counted a few times. The J gene is TRBJ1-6, the V gene TRBV7-2; a weak D match, TRBD1 (5 bases). In germline, CDR1 is SGHTA, CDR2 FQGNSA. Trimming stripped 5 bases from V and 8 bases from J, with 13 bases between. CDR3 length equals 14 residues. The CDR3 DNA reads TGTGCCAGCAGCCCTGAGGGGAAGGATTCACCCCTCCACTTT. Its protein product is CASSPEGKDSPLHF.

This chain joins TRBV21-1 and TRBJ2-7; the tabulated D call, TRBD2, remains unverified against the DNA. TRBV21-1 is a pseudogene. There are 15 residues in the CDR3. The CDR3 protein is CASSKARGPSYEQYV. CDR3 DNA: TGTGCCAGCAGCAAAGCGCGGGGGCCGTCCTACGAGCAGTACGTC.

The rearrangement joins TRBV27 to TRBJ1-2; 10 nucleotides agree with TRBD1. The CDR3 is 16 residues long. With V trimmed by 5 bases and J by 8 bases, 14 bases remained unmatched. Germline CDR1 is MNHEY and CDR2 is SMNVEV (reference sequence). CDR3 bases: TGTGCCAGCAGTCCAATGGGACAGGGGATTGGTCGGGGCTACACCTTC. It encodes CASSPMGQGIGRGYTF.

The rearrangement joins TRBV7-2 to TRBJ2-2, with D possibly matching TRBD1 (6 bases). CDR1 and CDR2 (germline): SGHTA, FQGNSA. CDR3 size: 17 residues. Trimming pared 5 bases from V and 4 bases from J, leaving 20 bases between. The CDR3 sequence: CASSVRGMVGATGELFF. DNA for the CDR3: TGTGCCAGCAGCGTAAGGGGGATGGTGGGGGCCACCGGGGAGCTGTTTTTT.

This clone has a handful of counts. V gene TRBV18 combines with J gene TRBJ2-2; 9 nucleotides align to TRBD1. J gave up 3 bases and V 6 bases, and 5 bases lay outside the gene matches. CDR3 length: 15 amino acids. Germline assignment: CDR1 KGHSH and CDR2 LQKENI. The CDR3 loop reads CASSSGTGYTGELFF. CDR3 in DNA: TGTGCCAGCTCGTCCGGGACAGGGTACACCGGGGAGCTGTTTTTT.

This clone was detected once. A junction end diverges from the germline sequence, so it may reflect a read error. The chain links TRBV4-1 to TRBJ2-3, with D possibly being TRBD2 (5 bases). In germline, CDR1 is MGHRA, CDR2 YSYEKL. The CDR3 contains 13 residues. CDR3 loop: CASGQGLGDTQYF. CDR3 sequence (DNA): TGCGCCAGCGGCCAAGGACTTGGAGATACGCAGTATTTT.

This clone was detected a few times. This rearrangement joins TRBV19 to TRBJ2-4; D is undetermined. This CDR3 is 17 amino acids long. Per germline, CDR1 LNHDA and CDR2 SQIVND (reference sequence). With 5 bases removed from V and 0 bases from J, the gap between germline ends came to 17 bases. The chain's CDR3 is CASSDGRSALAKNIQYF. CDR3 DNA sequence: TGTGCCAGTAGTGACGGACGGAGCGCCCTAGCCAAAAACATTCAGTACTTC.

V and J are TRBV12-5 and TRBJ2-2; TRBD2 matches 16 bases. V lost 3 bases to trimming and J lost 3 bases; unmatched junction nucleotides: 10. Germline V CDR1 and CDR2: LGHNT, FRNRAP. The CDR3 has 20 residues. CDR3 sequence (DNA): TGTGCTAGTGGTTTTACCCCGGGACTAGCGGGGGGGCCGTACACCGGGGAGCTGTTTTTT. Translation gives CASGFTPGLAGGPYTGELFF.

The J gene is TRBJ1-6, the V gene TRBV5-4; D gene uncertain. This CDR3 spans 12 amino acids. Germline loops: CDR1 SGHNT, CDR2 YYREEE (reference sequence). Trimming shortened V by 2 bases and J by 14 bases, and 11 bases separated the two germline ends. Written as DNA, the CDR3 is TGTGCCAGCAGCTTTGCAGGTCGATCCCTCCACTTT. Protein: CASSFAGRSLHF.

This clone was detected only once. This chain links TRBV3-1 (or the pseudogene TRBV3-2) with TRBJ2-3, with a tentative D call TRBD2 (6 bases). V lost 6 bases, J lost 2 bases, and 12 bases lay in between. This CDR3 has 14 residues. Germline V gene data show CDR1 as LGHDT and CDR2 as YNNKEL (reference sequence). The CDR3 here is CASSPSANTDTQYF. In DNA, the CDR3 is TGTGCCAGCAGTCCTAGCGCCAACACAGATACGCAGTATTTT.